The 7 T cell receptor beta chains in this list originate from one sample, sequenced in a study of molecular identifiers for immune sequencing clone quantification. TCRdb recomputed calls from the PCR reads with MiXCR, one row per CDR3 protein. Seen here are some 680,000 distinct CDR3 sequences, around 25% observed once, and the top ten hold about 0.78%. The specimen sequenced was naive CD8+ T cells from blood, with Jurkat cell RNA spiked in. The sample's subset: FACS-sorted CD8+CD4-CCR7+CD45RA+ naive T cells. These receptors were obtained from a human donor in good health. Some libraries in this study had Jurkat cell RNA spiked in.

This clonotype was seen at least ten times. The rearrangement joins TRBV27 to TRBJ2-7; 7 bases line up with TRBD2. CDR1 and CDR2 from the germline V gene are MNHEY and SMNVEV (reference sequence). With V trimmed by 5 bases and J by 3 bases, 7 bases remained unmatched. The CDR3 is made up of 14 amino acids. CDR3 nucleotides: TGTGCCAGCAGTCCCGGGACTAAGTACTACGAGCAGTACTTC. This encodes CASSPGTKYYEQYF.

This clonotype has at least ten counts. The chain is built from TRBV7-3 and TRBJ2-5; the D is unclear. This CDR3 is 13 amino acids long. The V gene's germline CDR1 is SGHTA and CDR2 FQGTGA. Trimming shortened V by 2 bases and J by 4 bases, and 8 bases separated the two germline ends. The CDR3 loop is CASSLESRETQYF. DNA for the CDR3: TGTGCCAGCAGCTTAGAGAGCAGAGAGACCCAGTACTTC.

There are many counts of this clonotype. The rearrangement links TRBV4-3 to TRBJ2-7; 8 bases map to TRBD2. The V and J ends lost 1 base and 4 bases, in that order; junction bases with no gene match: 3. Germline values: CDR1 LGHNA, CDR2 YSLEER. The CDR3 has 14 amino acids. The CDR3 DNA sequence: TGCGCCAGCAGCCAAGCGTCTAGCGGGTACGAGCAGTACTTC. Translating it yields CASSQASSGYEQYF.

This clonotype was detected many times. This sequence joins TRBV27 and TRBJ2-3, with 8 bases that match TRBD1. Trimming cost V 5 bases and J 5 bases; bases outside gene matches: 6. The CDR3 extends over 14 amino acids. CDR1 and CDR2 (germline): MNHEY, SMNVEV (reference sequence). DNA for the CDR3: TGTGCCAGCAGTCTCTCCGGACAGGGAGATACGCAGTATTTT. Residues: CASSLSGQGDTQYF.

Written as DNA, the CDR3 is TGCAGTGCTCACGACAGGGGCGCCGGGGAGCTGTTTTTT. Its protein is CSAHDRGAGELFF. The chain uses TRBV20-1 and TRBJ2-2, with 8 bases fitting TRBD1. Germline V gene data show CDR1 as DFQATT and CDR2 as SNEGSKA (reference sequence). This CDR3 is built from 13 residues. Trimming at V came to 5 bases and at J to 6 bases, leaving 5 bases not matched to a gene.

This clonotype was seen ten or more times. V and J are TRBV28 and TRBJ2-5; 7 bases line up with TRBD2. The V gene's germline CDR1 is MDHEN and CDR2 SYDVKM. With 3 bases clipped from V and 4 bases from J, the junction kept 20 bases outside the gene matches. This CDR3 is 19 amino acids long. The CDR3 DNA reads as TGTGCCAGCAGTTTCCCCCACCCCCTTAGGGGCGGGAGTCGAGAGACCCAGTACTTC. Translated, it gives CASSFPHPLRGGSRETQYF.

This clonotype was seen only a few times. V gene TRBV19 combines with J gene TRBJ2-3; 7 bases map to TRBD2. CDR3 size: 13 residues. CDR1 is LNHDA, CDR2 SQIVND, per germline (reference sequence). With 6 bases clipped from V and 2 bases from J, the junction kept 2 bases outside the gene matches. The CDR3 sequence: CASSGLDTDTQYF. CDR3 nucleotides: TGTGCCAGTAGCGGACTAGACACAGATACGCAGTATTTT.